Here is one T cell receptor beta chain with its context. Its antigen is not known. The sample comes from a study of graft-versus-host responses after intestinal transplantation. About the study: Transplant recipients had multivisceral, liver-intestinal, or isolated intestinal grafts. The study gave all recipients anti-thymocyte globulin induction, then tacrolimus and steroids for about 3 years.

The protocol was immunoSEQ multiplex PCR, while the TCRdb copy is restricted to in-frame clones and leaves out a portion. The table records roughly 110,000 clones, more than 85% of them present only once. The source of this sequence is a human donor who was the organ donor for an intestinal transplant. This specimen was unstimulated CD8+ T cells sorted from spleen or lymph node cells, taken before transplant.

CDR3 region: CASSPWDGYEQYF. Here the CDR3 DNA reads TGTGCCAGCAGCCCCTGGGACGGGTACGAGCAGTACTTC. V and J are TRBV4-2 and TRBJ2-7, with D possibly called TRBD1 or TRBD2 (5 bases each). The CDR3 is 13 residues long. Germline CDR1 and CDR2: LGHNA and YNFKEQ. Deletions cut 4 bases from V and 4 bases from J, with 11 bases between.